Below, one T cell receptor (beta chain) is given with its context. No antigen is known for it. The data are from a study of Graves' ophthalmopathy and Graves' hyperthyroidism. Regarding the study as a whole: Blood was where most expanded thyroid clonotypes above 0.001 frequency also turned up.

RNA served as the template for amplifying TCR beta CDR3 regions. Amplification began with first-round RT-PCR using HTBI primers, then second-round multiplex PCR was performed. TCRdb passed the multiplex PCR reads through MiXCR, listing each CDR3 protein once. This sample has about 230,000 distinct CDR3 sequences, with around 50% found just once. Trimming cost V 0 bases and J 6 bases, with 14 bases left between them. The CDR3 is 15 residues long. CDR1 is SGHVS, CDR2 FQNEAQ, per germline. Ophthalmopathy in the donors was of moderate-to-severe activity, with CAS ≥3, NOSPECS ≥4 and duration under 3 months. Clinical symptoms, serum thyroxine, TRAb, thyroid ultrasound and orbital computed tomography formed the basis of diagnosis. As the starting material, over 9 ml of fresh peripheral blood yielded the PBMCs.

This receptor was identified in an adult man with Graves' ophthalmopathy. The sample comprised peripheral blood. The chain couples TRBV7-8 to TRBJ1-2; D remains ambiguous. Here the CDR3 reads CASSLATGFGDGYTF. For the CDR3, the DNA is TGTGCCAGCAGCTTAGCAACCGGCTTCGGCGATGGCTACACCTTC.